The following is a T cell receptor beta chain sequence with its context. From germline, CDR1 is MNHEY and CDR2 SVGAGI. V was clipped by 6 bases and J by 3 bases, with 14 bases between them. This CDR3 has 14 residues. The data stem from a study of OX40 agonist ivuxolimab in advanced cancers. The wider study: Two cutaneous melanoma patients and one hepatocellular carcinoma patient, three in all, had partial responses.

Repertoires were generated with immunoSEQ multiplex PCR, while TCRdb's copy carries only in-frame clones and drops some. The sample holds about 32,000 clones, more than 80% seen once. The chain links TRBV6-5 to TRBJ1-1; D gene uncertain. Sequencing used CD4+ or CD8+ T cells sorted from blood, obtained in a trial of the OX40 agonist ivuxolimab. The receptor was derived from an adult with an advanced solid tumor such as melanoma, head and neck, liver or kidney cancer. The CDR3, as DNA: TGTGCCAGCAGCCCTCAGTTGAGGCACACTGAAGCTTTCTTT. Translating gives CASSPQLRHTEAFF.